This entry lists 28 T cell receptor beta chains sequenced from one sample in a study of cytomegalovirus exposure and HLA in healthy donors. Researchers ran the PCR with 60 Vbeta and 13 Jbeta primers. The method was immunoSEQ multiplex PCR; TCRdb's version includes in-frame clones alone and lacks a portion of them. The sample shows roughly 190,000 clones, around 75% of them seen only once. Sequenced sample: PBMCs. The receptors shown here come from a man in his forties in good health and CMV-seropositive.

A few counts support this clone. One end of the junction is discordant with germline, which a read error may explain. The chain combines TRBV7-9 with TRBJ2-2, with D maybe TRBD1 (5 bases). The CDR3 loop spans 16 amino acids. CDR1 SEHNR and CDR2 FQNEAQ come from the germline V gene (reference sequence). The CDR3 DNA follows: TGTTCCAGCAGCCCGACAGCCCTCGGCTACACCGGGGAGCTGTTTTTT. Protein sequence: CSSSPTALGYTGELFF.

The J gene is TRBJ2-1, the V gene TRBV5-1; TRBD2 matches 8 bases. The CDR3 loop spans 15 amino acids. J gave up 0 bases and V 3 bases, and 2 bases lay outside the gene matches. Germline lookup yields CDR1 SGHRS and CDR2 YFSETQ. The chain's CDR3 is CASSSAGGSYNEQFF. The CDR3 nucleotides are TGCGCCAGCAGCTCGGCGGGGGGCTCCTACAATGAGCAGTTCTTC.

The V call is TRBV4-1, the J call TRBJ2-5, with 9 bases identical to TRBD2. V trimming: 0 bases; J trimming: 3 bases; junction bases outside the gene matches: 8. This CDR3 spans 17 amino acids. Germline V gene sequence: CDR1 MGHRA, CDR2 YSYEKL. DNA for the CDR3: TGCGCCAGCAGCCAAGAGAGGAGGCGGGGGGGCGAAGAGACCCAGTACTTC. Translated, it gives CASSQERRRGGEETQYF.

The CDR3 reads CASSPRDRSSYEQYF. The CDR3 DNA reads TGTGCCAGCAGTCCACGGGACAGGAGCTCCTACGAGCAGTACTTC. The genes are TRBV27 and TRBJ2-7, with TRBD1 matching 8 bases. Germline V CDR1 and CDR2: MNHEY, SMNVEV (reference sequence). The CDR3 has 15 residues. Germline trimming cut 5 bases from V and 0 bases from J; bases unmatched to any gene: 6.

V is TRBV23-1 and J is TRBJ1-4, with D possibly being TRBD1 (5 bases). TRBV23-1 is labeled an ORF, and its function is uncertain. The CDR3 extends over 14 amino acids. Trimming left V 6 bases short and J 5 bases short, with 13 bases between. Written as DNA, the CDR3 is TGCGCCAGCAGCCCAGGGACTTTCAATGAAAAACTGTTTTTT. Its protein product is CASSPGTFNEKLFF.

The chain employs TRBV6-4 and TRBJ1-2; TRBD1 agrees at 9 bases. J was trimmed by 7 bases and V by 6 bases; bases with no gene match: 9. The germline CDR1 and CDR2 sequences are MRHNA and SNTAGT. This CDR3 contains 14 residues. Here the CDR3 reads CASRQPGQGGGYTF. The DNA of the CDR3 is TGTGCCAGCAGACAGCCGGGACAGGGAGGTGGCTACACCTTC.

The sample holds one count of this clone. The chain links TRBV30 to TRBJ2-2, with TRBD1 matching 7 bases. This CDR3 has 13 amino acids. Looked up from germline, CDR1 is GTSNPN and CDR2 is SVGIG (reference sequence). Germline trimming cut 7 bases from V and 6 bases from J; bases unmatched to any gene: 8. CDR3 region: CALGQDLPGELFF. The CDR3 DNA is TGTGCCTTAGGACAGGACTTGCCCGGGGAGCTGTTTTTT.

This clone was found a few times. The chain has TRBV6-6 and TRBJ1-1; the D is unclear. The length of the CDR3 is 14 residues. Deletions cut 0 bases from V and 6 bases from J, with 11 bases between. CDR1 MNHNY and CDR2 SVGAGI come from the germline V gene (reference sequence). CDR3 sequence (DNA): TGTGCCAGCAGTTACTCGGAGATTTCCCCTGAAGCTTTCTTT. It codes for CASSYSEISPEAFF.

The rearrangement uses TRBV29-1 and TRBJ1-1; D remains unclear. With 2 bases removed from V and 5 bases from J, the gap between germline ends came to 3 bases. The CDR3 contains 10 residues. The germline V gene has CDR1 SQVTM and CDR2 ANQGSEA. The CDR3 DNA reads TGCAGCGTTGAATTAACTGAAGCTTTCTTT. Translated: CSVELTEAFF.

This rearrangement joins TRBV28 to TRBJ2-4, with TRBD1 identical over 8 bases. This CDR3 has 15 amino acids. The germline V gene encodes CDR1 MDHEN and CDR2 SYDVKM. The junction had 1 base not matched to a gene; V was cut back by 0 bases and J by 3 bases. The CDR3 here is CASSLWTGDKNIQYF. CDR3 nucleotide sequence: TGTGCCAGCAGTTTATGGACAGGGGACAAAAACATTCAGTACTTC.

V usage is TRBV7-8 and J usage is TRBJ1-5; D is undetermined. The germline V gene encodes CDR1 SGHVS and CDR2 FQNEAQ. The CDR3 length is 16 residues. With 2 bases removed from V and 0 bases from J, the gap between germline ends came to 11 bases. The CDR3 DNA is TGTGCCAGCAGCTTATTTGCAGAAATTAGCAATCAGCCCCAGCATTTT. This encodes CASSLFAEISNQPQHF.

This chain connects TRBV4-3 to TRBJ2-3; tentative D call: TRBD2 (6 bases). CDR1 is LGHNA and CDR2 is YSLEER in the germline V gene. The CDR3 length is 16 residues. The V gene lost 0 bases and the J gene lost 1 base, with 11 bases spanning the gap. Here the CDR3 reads CASSQELGGGTDTQYF. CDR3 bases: TGCGCCAGCAGCCAAGAACTAGGCGGGGGCACAGATACGCAGTATTTT.

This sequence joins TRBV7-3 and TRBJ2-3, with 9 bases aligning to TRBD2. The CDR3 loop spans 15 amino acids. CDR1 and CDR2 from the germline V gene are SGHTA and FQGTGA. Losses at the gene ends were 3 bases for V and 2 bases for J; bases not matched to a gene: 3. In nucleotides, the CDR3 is TGTGCCAGCAGCTTGGGACTAGCTTTCACAGATACGCAGTATTTT. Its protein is CASSLGLAFTDTQYF.

The CDR3 coding sequence is TGTGCCAGCAGCGCAGACAATGAGCAGTTCTTC. It codes for CASSADNEQFF. The V and J genes are TRBV9 and TRBJ2-1; no firm D call. V was pared by 3 bases and J by 5 bases, with 3 bases between. From germline, CDR1 is SGDLS and CDR2 YYNGEE. This CDR3 contains 11 residues.

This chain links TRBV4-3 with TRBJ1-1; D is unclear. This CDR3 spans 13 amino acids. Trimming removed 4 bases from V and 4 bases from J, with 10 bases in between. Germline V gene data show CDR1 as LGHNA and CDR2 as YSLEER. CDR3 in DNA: TGCGCCAGCAGCCCCTCGGCGGGCACTGAAGCTTTCTTT. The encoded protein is CASSPSAGTEAFF.

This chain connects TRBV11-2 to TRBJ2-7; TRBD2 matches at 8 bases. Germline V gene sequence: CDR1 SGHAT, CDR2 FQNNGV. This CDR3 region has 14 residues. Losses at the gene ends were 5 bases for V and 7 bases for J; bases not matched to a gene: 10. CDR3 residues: CASSPGGGFWEQYF. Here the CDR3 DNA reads TGTGCCAGCAGCCCGGGCGGGGGGTTTTGGGAGCAGTACTTC.

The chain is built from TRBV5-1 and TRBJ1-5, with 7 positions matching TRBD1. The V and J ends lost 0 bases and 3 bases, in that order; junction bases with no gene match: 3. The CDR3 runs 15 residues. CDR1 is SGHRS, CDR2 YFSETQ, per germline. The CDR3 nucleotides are TGCGCCAGCAGCTTGGGGGACAGACCCAATCAGCCCCAGCATTTT. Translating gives CASSLGDRPNQPQHF.

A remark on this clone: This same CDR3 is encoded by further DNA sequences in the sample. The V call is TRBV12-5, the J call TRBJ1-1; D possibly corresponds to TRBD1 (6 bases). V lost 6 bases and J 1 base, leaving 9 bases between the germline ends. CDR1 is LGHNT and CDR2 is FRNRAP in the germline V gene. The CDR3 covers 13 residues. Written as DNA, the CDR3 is TGTGCTAGTGGCCAGACAGGGAACACTGAAGCTTTCTTT. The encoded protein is CASGQTGNTEAFF.

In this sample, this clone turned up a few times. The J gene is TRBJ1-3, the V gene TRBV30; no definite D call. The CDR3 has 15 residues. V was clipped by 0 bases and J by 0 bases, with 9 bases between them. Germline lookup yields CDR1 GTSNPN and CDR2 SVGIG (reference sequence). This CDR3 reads CAWSVAPRSGNTIYF. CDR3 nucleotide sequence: TGTGCCTGGAGTGTAGCCCCACGCTCTGGAAACACCATATATTTT.

The CDR3 DNA sequence: TGTGCCAGTAGAAGAACAGGGAACAATCAGCCCCAGCATTTT. It is translated as CASRRTGNNQPQHF. The chain uses TRBV19 and TRBJ1-5; a weak D match, TRBD1 (6 bases). CDR3 length: 14 residues. Germline loops: CDR1 LNHDA, CDR2 SQIVND (reference sequence). The V gene lost 6 bases and the J gene lost 3 bases, with 12 bases spanning the gap.

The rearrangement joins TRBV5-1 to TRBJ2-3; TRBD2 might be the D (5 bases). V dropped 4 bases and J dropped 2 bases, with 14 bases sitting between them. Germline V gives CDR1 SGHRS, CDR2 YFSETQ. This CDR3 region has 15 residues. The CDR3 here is CASSVEGHPTDTQYF. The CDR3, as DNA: TGCGCCAGCAGCGTAGAGGGCCACCCCACAGATACGCAGTATTTT.

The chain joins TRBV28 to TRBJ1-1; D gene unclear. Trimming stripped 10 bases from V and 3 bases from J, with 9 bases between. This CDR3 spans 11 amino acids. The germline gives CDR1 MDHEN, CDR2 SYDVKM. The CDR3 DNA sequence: TGTGCCACGAACTCGCACACTGAAGCTTTCTTT. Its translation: CATNSHTEAFF.

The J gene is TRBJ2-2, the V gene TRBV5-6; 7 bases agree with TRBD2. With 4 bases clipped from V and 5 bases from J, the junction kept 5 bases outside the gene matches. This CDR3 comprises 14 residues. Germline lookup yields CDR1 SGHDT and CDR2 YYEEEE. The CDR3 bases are TGTGCCAGCAGCGGCCGGACTAGAACCGGGGAGCTGTTTTTT. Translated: CASSGRTRTGELFF.

CDR3: CASSVAPQGARETQYF. Written as DNA, the CDR3 is TGTGCCAGCAGCGTAGCCCCGCAGGGGGCGAGGGAGACCCAGTACTTC. The rearrangement links TRBV9 to TRBJ2-5, with 8 positions matching TRBD1. The V and J ends lost 0 bases and 5 bases, in that order; junction bases with no gene match: 9. Germline CDR1 SGDLS, CDR2 YYNGEE. The CDR3 has 16 amino acids.

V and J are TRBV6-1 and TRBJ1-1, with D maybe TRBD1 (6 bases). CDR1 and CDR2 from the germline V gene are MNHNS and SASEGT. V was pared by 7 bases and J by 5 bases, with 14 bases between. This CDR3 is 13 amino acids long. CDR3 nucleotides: TGTGCCAGCATGGGCTCAGGGGCTACTGAAGCTTTCTTT. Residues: CASMGSGATEAFF.

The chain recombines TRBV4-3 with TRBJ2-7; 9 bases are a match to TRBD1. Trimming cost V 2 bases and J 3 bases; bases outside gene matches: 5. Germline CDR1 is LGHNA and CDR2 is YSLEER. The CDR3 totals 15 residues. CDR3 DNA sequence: TGCGCCAGCAGCCAATCGGGACAGGGTATCTACGAGCAGTACTTC. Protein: CASSQSGQGIYEQYF.

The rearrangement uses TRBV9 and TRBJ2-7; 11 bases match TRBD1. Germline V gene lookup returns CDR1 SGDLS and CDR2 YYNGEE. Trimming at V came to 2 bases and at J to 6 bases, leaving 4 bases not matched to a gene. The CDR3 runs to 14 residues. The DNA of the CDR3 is TGTGCCAGCAGCGTGGGACAGGGGGGGACCGAGCAGTACTTC. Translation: CASSVGQGGTEQYF.

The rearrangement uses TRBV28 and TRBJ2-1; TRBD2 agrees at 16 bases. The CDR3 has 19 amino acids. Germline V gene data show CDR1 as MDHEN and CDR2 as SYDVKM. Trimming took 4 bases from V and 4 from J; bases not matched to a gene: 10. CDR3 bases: TGTGCCAGCAGTTCTCTGCCGGGACTAGCGGGGGGGCAGTACAATGAGCAGTTCTTC. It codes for CASSSLPGLAGGQYNEQFF.